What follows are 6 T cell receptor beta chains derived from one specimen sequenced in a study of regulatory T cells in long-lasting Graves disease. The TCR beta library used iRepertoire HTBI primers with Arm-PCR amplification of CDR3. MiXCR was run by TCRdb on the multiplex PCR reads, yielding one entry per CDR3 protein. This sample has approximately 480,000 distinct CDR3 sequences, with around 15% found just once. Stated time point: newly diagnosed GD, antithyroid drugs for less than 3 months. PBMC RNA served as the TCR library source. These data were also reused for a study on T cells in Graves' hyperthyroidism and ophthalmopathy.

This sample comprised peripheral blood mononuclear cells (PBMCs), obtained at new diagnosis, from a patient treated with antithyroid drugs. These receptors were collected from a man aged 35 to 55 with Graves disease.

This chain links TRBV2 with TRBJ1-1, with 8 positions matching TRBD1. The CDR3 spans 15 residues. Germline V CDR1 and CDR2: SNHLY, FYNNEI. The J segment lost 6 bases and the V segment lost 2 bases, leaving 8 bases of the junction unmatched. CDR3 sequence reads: CASSEQGALTSEAFF. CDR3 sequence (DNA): TGTGCCAGCAGTGAACAGGGGGCGCTTACGTCTGAAGCTTTCTTT.

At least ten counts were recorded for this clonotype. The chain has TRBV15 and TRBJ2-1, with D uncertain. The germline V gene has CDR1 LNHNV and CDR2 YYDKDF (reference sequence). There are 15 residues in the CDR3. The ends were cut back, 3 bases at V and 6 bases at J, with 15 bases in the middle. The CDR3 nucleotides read TGTGCCACCAGCAGGGCGATCGGCGGACCCAATGAGCAGTTCTTC. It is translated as CATSRAIGGPNEQFF.

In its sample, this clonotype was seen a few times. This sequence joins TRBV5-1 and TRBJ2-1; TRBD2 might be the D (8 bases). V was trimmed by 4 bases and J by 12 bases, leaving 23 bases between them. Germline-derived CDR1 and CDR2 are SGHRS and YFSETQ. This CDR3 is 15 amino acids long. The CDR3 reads CASSEPGLENRGQFF. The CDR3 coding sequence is TGCGCCAGCAGCGAGCCGGGACTAGAGAACAGGGGGCAGTTCTTC.

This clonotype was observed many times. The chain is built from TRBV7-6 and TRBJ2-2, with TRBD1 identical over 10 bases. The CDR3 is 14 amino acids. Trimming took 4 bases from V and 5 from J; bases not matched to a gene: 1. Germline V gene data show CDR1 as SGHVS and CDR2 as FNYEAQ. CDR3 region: CASSWTGGTGELFF. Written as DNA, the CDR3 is TGTGCCAGCAGCTGGACAGGGGGAACCGGGGAGCTGTTTTTT.

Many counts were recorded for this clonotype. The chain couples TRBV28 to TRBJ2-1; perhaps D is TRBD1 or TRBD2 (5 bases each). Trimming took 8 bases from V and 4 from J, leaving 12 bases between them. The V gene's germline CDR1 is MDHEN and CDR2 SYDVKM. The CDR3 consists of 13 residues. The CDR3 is CASVRDGYNEQFF. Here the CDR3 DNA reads TGTGCCAGCGTCAGGGACGGGTACAATGAGCAGTTCTTC.

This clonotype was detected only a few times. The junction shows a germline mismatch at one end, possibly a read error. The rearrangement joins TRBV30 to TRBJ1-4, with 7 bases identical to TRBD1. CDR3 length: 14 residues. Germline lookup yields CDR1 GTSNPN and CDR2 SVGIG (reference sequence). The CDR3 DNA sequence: TGTGCCTGGACTACAGGACAGGCCCCCGAAAAGCTGTTTTTT. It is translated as CAWTTGQAPEKLFF.